What follows describes a single T cell receptor (beta chain). Its antigen remains unidentified. This sample was taken from a study of cytomegalovirus exposure and HLA in healthy donors. The germline gives CDR1 LNHDA, CDR2 SQIVND (reference sequence). The ends were cut back, 5 bases at V and 3 bases at J, with 14 bases in the middle. The CDR3 covers 14 residues. The PCR contained 60 Vbeta and 13 Jbeta primers. TCRdb's table, derived via immunoSEQ multiplex PCR, lists solely in-frame clones and lacks some. The table lists 90,000 to 120,000 clones, approximately 79% of them singletons. Notes on the study in general: Several of the most significant clusters were apparently associated with common viral pathogens in a later analysis.

The specimen sequenced was PBMCs. The chain employs TRBV19 and TRBJ2-7; D is possibly TRBD2 (5 bases). The clonotype was recovered from a man between 18 and 29 years old in good health and CMV-seronegative. The CDR3 DNA is TGTGCCAGTAGTCCCCCGGGATTTGTCTACGAGCAGTACTTC. Translating it yields CASSPPGFVYEQYF.